The 19 T cell receptor beta chains presented below share a single source sample, sequenced in a study of blood T cell repertoires in COVID-19. Produced via immunoSEQ multiplex PCR; TCRdb's table is partial and in-frame only. The repertoire holds some 69,000 clones, with more than 75% as singletons. The material sequenced was peripheral blood. The receptors were sampled from a human donor in a cohort sampled during active COVID-19.

The CDR3 region is CASSLVSTEAFF. CDR3 DNA: TGTGCCAGCAGCTTGGTCTCTACTGAAGCTTTCTTT. This rearrangement joins TRBV5-6 to TRBJ1-1; D gene unclear. Germline V gene lookup returns CDR1 SGHDT and CDR2 YYEEEE. This CDR3 contains 12 residues. Trimming shortened V by 0 bases and J by 5 bases, and 5 bases separated the two germline ends.

This clone was detected a few times. This chain links TRBV5-4 with TRBJ1-6; weak D call: TRBD1 (6 bases). V was cut by 4 bases and J by 7 bases, with 12 bases left in between. The CDR3 sequence is 14 residues long. The germline V gene has CDR1 SGHNT and CDR2 YYREEE (reference sequence). CDR3 coding DNA: TGTGCCAGCAGCGCCACAGGGTTAAATTCACCCCTCCACTTT. Amino acids: CASSATGLNSPLHF. Full variable domain (remainder filled in from reference TRBV5-4 and TRBJ1-6): ETGVTQSPTHLIKTRGQQVTLRCSSQSGHNTVSWYQQALGQGPQFIFQYYREEENGRGNFPPRFSGLQFPNYSSELNVNALELDDSALYLCASSATGLNSPLHFGNGTRLTVT.

The chain is built from TRBV30 and TRBJ1-4; TRBD1 might be the D (5 bases). The CDR3 covers 14 residues. V lost 4 bases and J lost 8, with 17 bases in between. Germline lookup yields CDR1 GTSNPN and CDR2 SVGIG (reference sequence). The CDR3 nucleotides read TGTGCCTGGACGACCGGAGTTGGGGGGGAAAAACTGTTTTTT. It translates to CAWTTGVGGEKLFF.

The J gene is TRBJ2-7, the V gene TRBV7-8, with no clear D. Looked up from germline, CDR1 is SGHVS and CDR2 is FQNEAQ. V was pared by 1 base and J by 0 bases, with 4 bases between. The CDR3 is made up of 13 amino acids. This CDR3 is CASSLDSSYEQYF. CDR3 DNA sequence: TGTGCCAGCAGCTTAGATAGCTCCTACGAGCAGTACTTC.

This clone has just one count. V and J are TRBV4-1 and TRBJ2-1, with D perhaps matching TRBD2 (5 bases). The CDR3 covers 15 residues. Trimming cost V 8 bases and J 0 bases, with 14 bases left between them. The V gene's germline CDR1 is MGHRA and CDR2 YSYEKL. The DNA of the CDR3 is TGCGCCAGCCGTAGCGTTCGCGGCTCCTACAATGAGCAGTTCTTC. Translation: CASRSVRGSYNEQFF.

This clone was picked up a small number of times. The genes are TRBV5-1 and TRBJ2-1, with 9 bases lining up with TRBD1. Losses at the gene ends were 3 bases for V and 8 bases for J; bases not matched to a gene: 9. This CDR3 is 15 amino acids long. Germline lookup yields CDR1 SGHRS and CDR2 YFSETQ. The CDR3 coding sequence is TGCGCCAGCAGCTCCCGTGGACAGGGGCGCGATGAGCAGTTCTTC. Its protein product is CASSSRGQGRDEQFF.

CDR3 bases: TGTGCCAGCAGTCCGGACATGGATAGCAATCAGCCCCAGCATTTT. It is translated as CASSPDMDSNQPQHF. The genes are TRBV28 and TRBJ1-5, with D perhaps matching TRBD1 (5 bases). Germline-derived CDR1 and CDR2 are MDHEN and SYDVKM. The CDR3 length is 15 residues. Trimming removed 5 bases from V and 0 bases from J, with 11 bases in between.

This chain joins TRBV3-1 (or the pseudogene TRBV3-2) and TRBJ2-5; 11 bases line up with TRBD2. The germline gives CDR1 LGHDT, CDR2 YNNKEL (reference sequence). This CDR3 is 17 amino acids long. V dropped 5 bases and J dropped 4; count of bases not matched to a gene: 12. In DNA, the CDR3 is TGTGCCAGCAGCGAACTAAGACTAGCGGGAAGGGGAGAGACCCAGTACTTC. Translated, it gives CASSELRLAGRGETQYF.

The chain recombines TRBV19 with TRBJ2-3; no clear D. The CDR3 has 14 residues. The germline V gene has CDR1 LNHDA and CDR2 SQIVND (reference sequence). V lost 3 bases, J lost 6 bases, and 13 bases lay in between. In nucleotides, the CDR3 is TGTGCCAGTAGTATTTCGAGAGGATCTGATACGCAGTATTTT. It specifies CASSISRGSDTQYF.

This chain links TRBV5-1 with TRBJ2-7, with a tentative D call TRBD2 (6 bases). CDR3 length equals 15 residues. V lost 2 bases, J lost 0 bases, and 12 bases lay in between. CDR1 and CDR2 from the germline V gene are SGHRS and YFSETQ. CDR3 protein: CASSFDGRSSYEQYF. The CDR3, as DNA: TGCGCCAGCAGCTTTGACGGGAGAAGCTCCTACGAGCAGTACTTC.

The genes are TRBV2 and TRBJ2-2; 7 bases match TRBD1. The CDR3 spans 15 residues. With 7 bases clipped from V and 0 bases from J, the junction kept 5 bases outside the gene matches. The germline gives CDR1 SNHLY, CDR2 FYNNEI. The chain's CDR3 is CASNLDRTNTGELFF. In DNA form, the CDR3 reads TGTGCCAGCAATCTGGACAGGACGAACACCGGGGAGCTGTTTTTT.

The chain joins TRBV3-1 (or the pseudogene TRBV3-2) to TRBJ2-2; D remains unclear. Germline loops: CDR1 LGHDT, CDR2 YNNKEL (reference sequence). This CDR3 comprises 14 residues. V was trimmed by 1 base and J by 2 bases, leaving 5 bases between them. The CDR3 protein is CASSQGQNTGELFF. CDR3 DNA: TGTGCCAGCAGCCAAGGGCAAAACACCGGGGAGCTGTTTTTT.

The chain employs TRBV6-1 and TRBJ1-2, with 10 bases lining up with TRBD1. V shed 4 bases and J 7 bases; nucleotides not matched to a gene: 12. Germline CDR1 MNHNS, CDR2 SASEGT. CDR3 length equals 16 residues. The CDR3 spells CASSAPAGQGKVGYTF. The CDR3 DNA reads TGTGCCAGCAGTGCCCCTGCGGGACAGGGGAAGGTTGGCTACACCTTC.

This chain joins TRBV4-1 and TRBJ1-5; D remains ambiguous. Germline lookup yields CDR1 MGHRA and CDR2 YSYEKL. The CDR3 length is 15 residues. Trimming took off 1 base at V and 3 bases at J, with 10 bases between the two ends. CDR3 in DNA: TGCGCCAGCAGCCAAGGGGGAGGGAACAATCAGCCCCAGCATTTT. As protein: CASSQGGGNNQPQHF.

This clone was observed a handful of times. The gene calls are TRBV7-2 and TRBJ2-2, with unresolved D. The ends were cut back, 1 base at V and 1 base at J, with 10 bases in the middle. The V gene's germline CDR1 is SGHTA and CDR2 FQGNSA. CDR3 size: 16 residues. CDR3 residues: CASSLVQVMNTGELFF. CDR3 sequence (DNA): TGTGCCAGCAGCTTAGTCCAGGTGATGAACACCGGGGAGCTGTTTTTT.

The sample holds many counts of this clone. The chain joins TRBV6-1 to TRBJ2-7, with D possibly matching TRBD2 (6 bases). The CDR3 loop spans 17 amino acids. Deletions cut 4 bases from V and 0 bases from J, with 19 bases between. From germline, CDR1 is MNHNS and CDR2 SASEGT. CDR3 nucleotide sequence: TGTGCCAGCAGTGTTACCGCCGGGACTGGAAGCTCCTACGAGCAGTACTTC. Amino acids: CASSVTAGTGSSYEQYF.

This clone occurred once. This chain uses TRBV5-1 with TRBJ2-1; 11 nucleotides agree with TRBD2. This CDR3 region has 16 residues. Germline V gene data show CDR1 as SGHRS and CDR2 as YFSETQ. With 4 bases clipped from V and 2 bases from J, the junction kept 5 bases outside the gene matches. CDR3 in amino acids: CASSTGTSGPYNEQFF. CDR3 DNA: TGCGCCAGCAGCACAGGGACTAGCGGACCCTACAATGAGCAGTTCTTC.

In nucleotides, the CDR3 is TGTGCCAGCAAAGGGACAAGCCCTGAAGCTTTCTTT. Encoded protein: CASKGTSPEAFF. The chain combines TRBV28 with TRBJ1-1; weak D call: TRBD1 (6 bases). Germline CDR1 and CDR2: MDHEN and SYDVKM. Trimming took off 7 bases at V and 6 bases at J, with 12 bases between the two ends. The CDR3 has 12 amino acids.

Concerning this clone itself: The sample has other DNA sequences that encode this CDR3 too. The rearrangement uses TRBV5-1 and TRBJ2-7, with 7 bases matching TRBD1. Germline V lookup: CDR1 SGHRS, CDR2 YFSETQ. The V segment lost 4 bases and the J segment 4 bases; nucleotides outside the gene matches: 5. The CDR3 runs 13 residues. In DNA form, the CDR3 reads TGCGCCAGCAGCACGAGACAGGGATACGAGCAGTACTTC. It specifies CASSTRQGYEQYF.